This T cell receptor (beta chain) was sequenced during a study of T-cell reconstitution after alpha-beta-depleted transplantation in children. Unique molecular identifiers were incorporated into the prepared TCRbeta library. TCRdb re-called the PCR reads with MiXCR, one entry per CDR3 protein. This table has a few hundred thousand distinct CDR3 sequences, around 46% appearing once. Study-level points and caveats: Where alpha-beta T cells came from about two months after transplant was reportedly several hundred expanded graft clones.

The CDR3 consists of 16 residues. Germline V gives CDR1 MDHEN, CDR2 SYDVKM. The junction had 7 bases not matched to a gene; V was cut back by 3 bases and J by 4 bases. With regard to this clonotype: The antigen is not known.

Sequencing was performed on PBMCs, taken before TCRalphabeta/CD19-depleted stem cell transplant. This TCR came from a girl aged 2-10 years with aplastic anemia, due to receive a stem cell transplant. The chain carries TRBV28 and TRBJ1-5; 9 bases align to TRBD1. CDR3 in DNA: TGTGCCAGCAGTTTGTTACAGGGGGCCAGTAATCAGCCCCAGCATTTT. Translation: CASSLLQGASNQPQHF.